The present T cell receptor beta chain was sequenced within a study of CD8+ T cells in alopecia areata. Investigators isolated RNA and reverse transcribed it into cDNA to act as the sequencing template. The repertoire was sequenced with immunoSEQ multiplex PCR; TCRdb's copy has only in-frame clones and lacks some. The sample shows 200,000 to 250,000 clones, more than 45% of them seen only once. Study-level points and caveats: Scalp sample data also include resident alphabeta T cells from normal skin.

About this clone: Its matching antigen is unknown.

Peripheral blood samples and lesional scalp punch biopsies were obtained from alopecia areata patients. Cell sorting was applied to PBMCs, and CD4+ and CD8+ T cells were collected. This receptor was taken from a human donor with alopecia areata. Sequences were derived from CD4+ T cells sorted from blood, sampled at week 0.

As DNA, the CDR3 is TGTGCCAGCAGTCCAGACTTGAACACTGAAGCTTTCTTT. The encoded protein is CASSPDLNTEAFF. The V and J genes are TRBV7-2 and TRBJ1-1; no clear D. This CDR3 has 13 residues. Germline V gene lookup returns CDR1 SGHTA and CDR2 FQGNSA. V gave up 6 bases and J gave up 0 bases, with 8 bases separating them.